This T cell receptor (beta chain) is from a study of blood T cell repertoires in COVID-19. TCRdb's table, derived via immunoSEQ multiplex PCR, lists solely in-frame clones and lacks some. The sample includes around 65,000 clones, roughly 88% seen only once; the top ten take 1.6%. CDR3 size: 15 residues. Germline V gene sequence: CDR1 SEHNR, CDR2 FQNEAQ (reference sequence). Trimming stripped 4 bases from V and 2 bases from J, with 13 bases between. Specimen: peripheral blood. The clonotype comes from a human donor in a cohort sampled during active COVID-19. This chain links TRBV7-9 with TRBJ2-3; D gene ambiguous. CDR3 residues: CASSYLSSVTDTQYF. DNA for the CDR3: TGTGCCAGCAGCTACTTAAGCTCTGTCACAGATACGCAGTATTTT.